This TCR beta chain is drawn from a study of response to subunit inactivated influenza vaccine. Study-level points and caveats: A suggestion made by the authors is that each seasonal influenza vaccination recruits few new T cells.

TCRdb redid the calling of the RT-PCR reads with MiXCR, one entry per CDR3 protein. The table shows about 500,000 distinct CDR3 sequences, with approximately 7.2% occurring only once. CDR1 is SGHKS and CDR2 is YYEKEE in the germline V gene (reference sequence). This CDR3 has 15 amino acids. The V gene lost 0 bases and the J gene lost 1 base, with 10 bases spanning the gap. The sample holds many counts of this clonotype. The antigen is unknown. This receptor was obtained from a man between 50 and 69 years old who received an inactivated influenza vaccine. V usage is TRBV5-5 and J usage is TRBJ1-1, with a tentative D call TRBD1 (5 bases). Sequenced here: PBMCs from blood, sampled roughly 24 months after vaccination. This CDR3 reads CASSLGVGQNTEAFF. CDR3 in DNA: TGTGCCAGCAGCTTGGGGGTCGGACAGAACACTGAAGCTTTCTTT.